Described below is a single T cell receptor (beta chain) sequence and its context. No antigen is known for it. This specimen belongs to a study of cytomegalovirus exposure and HLA in healthy donors (dated by TCRdb to the late 2010s). Context from the whole study: According to an earlier analysis of a few hundred of the donors, about 179 million T cells yielded 95 million to 140 million unique TCR beta sequences and about 280 Gb of sequence data. Approximately 300 gigabases of sequencing data and roughly 80 million unique TCR sequences made up an early release that covered nearly 650 HLA-typed donors. Of the approximately 400 genotyped donors, 75% to 85% were placed in the genetic ancestry cluster associated with self-reported Caucasian donors. The study aimed to test whether signatures of past pathogen exposure could be identified by cataloging public T cell receptors. Using immunosequencing, the study profiled T cell repertoires from approximately 700 subjects and related those repertoires to cytomegalovirus serostatus. In addition to the first cohort of 650 to 800 subjects, a separate validation cohort of 130 or so different subjects was used. To predict cytomegalovirus infection status, the study brought together high-throughput TCR immunosequencing, statistical association of individual TCRs with disease status, and machine learning. A later analysis re-examined previously published TCR beta repertoires from around 670 donors and added high-resolution HLA genotyping to investigate patterns of TCR occurrence. In the later analysis, no new phenotypic data were used to find candidate immune exposures; instead, reliance was placed on TCR beta sequences and their occurrence across donors. To decide whether each TCR beta V gene segment behaved as functional or pseudogenic, an earlier analysis of approximately 620 of the donors relied on high-throughput TCR beta sequencing. Alongside the repertoire data, information on donor age, sex, ethnicity and CMV serostatus was compiled. Genome-wide SNP genotypes for about 60% of the roughly 700 donors were used in a later genetic analysis, which treated that subset as a discovery cohort. All discovery cohort repertoires had been generated using a single sequencing platform. Class I and class II HLA loci were covered by the typing at four-digit resolution. The number of typed donors differed by locus: about 620-640 for A, B, C, DRB1 and DQB1; 500 to 550 for DQA1; 606 for DPA1; and around 490 for DPB1. Roughly five DR-DQ haplotypes were treated as single units for association and clustering because of strong linkage in the cohort. Among 398 genotyped donors of the cohort, an average of roughly 240,000 unique TCR beta nucleotide sequences were sequenced per donor, roughly 20% of them non-productive. Overall study results and their limits: Only TCR beta chains were sequenced in this cohort, and the absence of alpha or paired-chain data limited detectable features. Sequencing depth was assumed to be roughly uniform across donors in the presence/absence analyses, though that assumption may not hold. Linkage disequilibrium might explain the correlated functional status among segregating V segments, but an unknown experimental factor could not be excluded. Across donors, most TCR sequences were observed very rarely, whereas some public TCRs were present in many individuals. Most CMV-associated TCR beta chains appeared to be HLA-restricted in a later analysis, and the HLA associations seemed to be driven largely by CMV exposure. In an earlier analysis of about 600 of the donors, most TCR beta V segments appeared in productive rearrangements about 87% or about 30% of the time, broadly matching IMGT annotations. Because counts were too low, some 17 rarely observed V segments, including chromosome 9 orphons, were left out of the earlier analysis of a few hundred of the donors. According to a later genetic analysis, donors in an Asian-associated ancestry cluster had fewer N-insertions in productive TCRs than the approximately 670-donor mean. In vitro tests confirmed that a few of the cytomegalovirus-associated TCR beta chains recognize cytomegalovirus antigens. A group of highly shared sequence variants was considered likely to be a technical artifact of the sequencing pipeline. A further reported finding was that TCR beta sequences accurately predicted the HLA-A and HLA-B alleles for most subjects in the first cohort. Because HLA typing was missing for some donors at each locus, association tests included only the typed subset. For the cohort, immune exposure information was limited to CMV serostatus. The authors suggested that the approach could potentially be generalized to other disease states and immunological phenotypes. When HLA alleles, especially DR and DQ, strongly co-occurred, attributing TCR associations to individual alleles was difficult. An association between a missense DCLRE1C variant and V-gene and J-gene trimming of TCR beta chains was found in a later genetic analysis and replicated in an independent cohort. In a later analysis, TCR association rates were found to vary across HLA loci, with the most associated TCRs seen for DRB1 alleles and the fewest for HLA-C alleles. The study gave a list of more than 150 TCR beta chains associated with cytomegalovirus. A later analysis reported that several top co-occurrence clusters appeared linked to parvovirus B19, influenza, CMV and Epstein-Barr virus. The classifier was reported to diagnose cytomegalovirus status with high specificity and sensitivity in both the original and validation cohorts. Compared with equally common non-associated chains, HLA-associated TCR beta chains in a later analysis were more clonally expanded and had lower generation probabilities. Specific HLA alleles were associated with about 17,000 TCR beta sequences at a false discovery rate of 0.05 in a later analysis.

The cohort consisted of 650 to 700 healthy bone marrow donors. All cohort members were sampled while nominally healthy, although unrecorded immune exposures were likely present. The donor was CMV seronegative and belonged to the group of 352 seronegative cohort members. Every donor gave a peripheral blood sample, and the peripheral blood mononuclear cells from that sample were used for TCR beta sequencing. The Qiagen DNeasy Blood Extraction Kit was used to extract genomic DNA from the blood cell samples. Library generation was performed with the immunoSEQ multiplex PCR assay. A mixture of 60 forward primers for TCR Vbeta segments and 13 reverse primers for TCR Jbeta segments was used in the multiplex PCR. The CDR3 region of rearranged TCR beta genes was amplified from genomic DNA with a multiplex PCR assay. The Illumina HiSeq System was used to sequence the amplified TCR beta libraries as 87-base-pair reads. The original methods were these. In a later analysis, some 80 million unique TCR beta chains were counted across the 500 to 700 repertoires, and around 10 million of these chains were shared by at least two donors. A nearest-neighbor algorithm error-corrected the raw reads and collapsed the reads into unique sequences, merging closely related sequences to remove PCR and sequencing errors. To assign V, D and J gene segments, CDR3 sequences were aligned to IMGT reference sequences. For a sequence to be retained, a match of at least six nucleotides to both a V gene segment and a J gene segment was required. A rearrangement counted as productive if the CDR3 had no stop codons and remained in frame with V and J, and every other rearrangement counted as non-productive. Following IMGT convention, CDR3 was defined as the stretch from the second conserved V-encoded cysteine to the conserved J-encoded phenylalanine. In an earlier analysis of more than 550 of the donors, sequences lacking an unambiguous match to a single V gene segment were excluded. An earlier analysis of several hundred of the donors called V segments functional above 56.7% productive rearrangements and segregating when the between-donor standard deviation exceeded 5%. A statistical classification framework was built to diagnose cytomegalovirus status from the catalog of TCR beta chain sequences. In a later analysis, TCR nucleotide sequences were compared against IMGT/GENE-DB human TR gene sequences so that V and J genes could be assigned. The TCRdist pipeline was used in a later analysis to assign CDR3 sequences and most-parsimonious VDJ recombination scenarios. In a later analysis, every TCR beta chain was defined by the combination of its CDR3 amino acid sequence and its V-gene family, and reads without a unique V-gene family were dropped. In a later analysis, around 650 highly shared, low-generation-probability nucleotide sequences were removed to address suspected cross-contamination and a sequencing artifact. For each public chain, a later analysis derived a clonal expansion index from normalized ranks of inferred template counts within each repertoire. In a later analysis, generation probabilities were computed with a VDJ recombination model fitted to out-of-frame rearrangements, and the resulting probabilities were checked against IGoR. In a later analysis, hypergeometric tests were used to score TCR-TCR, TCR-HLA and TCR-CMV co-occurrence, with a repertoire-size bias correction applied to TCR pairs. To estimate false discovery rates, a later analysis permuted the HLA or CMV assignments 20 times. A later analysis grouped co-occurring TCRs with DBSCAN, adding TCRdist sequence similarity when clustering within HLA-allele-positive subsets. Repertoires with fewer than 30,000 or more than 120,000 public chains, plus five repertoires with anomalous nucleotide sharing, were excluded from co-occurrence clustering. The table comes from immuneACCESS by way of TCRdb, which keeps in-frame sequences with V and J called. Part of the clones is missing from these tables; in studies checked, under half for an unresolved V gene and the rest for unknown reasons. The D gene and trimming were derived from the DNA, and the V and J assignments and clone size from that table. This specimen's table enumerates around 150,000 clones. Roughly 2% of the sample comes from the top ten.

This sequence was found in a man aged 30 to 45 in good health and CMV-seronegative. The source material was PBMCs.

The encoded CDR3 is CASSSSGAIQETQYF. DNA sequence: TGTGCCAGCTCGTCATCTGGGGCAATTCAAGAGACCCAGTACTTC. The chain employs TRBV18 and TRBJ2-5; the D gene is perhaps TRBD1, from 5 matching bases. From the germline V gene, CDR1 is KGHSH and CDR2 is LQKENI. The V end loses 6 bases and the J end loses 2 bases, and a stretch of 16 bases separates them. From the cysteine up to the phenylalanine, the CDR3 has a length of 15 residues. The DNA shown is the 45-base CDR3, in frame from base 1.